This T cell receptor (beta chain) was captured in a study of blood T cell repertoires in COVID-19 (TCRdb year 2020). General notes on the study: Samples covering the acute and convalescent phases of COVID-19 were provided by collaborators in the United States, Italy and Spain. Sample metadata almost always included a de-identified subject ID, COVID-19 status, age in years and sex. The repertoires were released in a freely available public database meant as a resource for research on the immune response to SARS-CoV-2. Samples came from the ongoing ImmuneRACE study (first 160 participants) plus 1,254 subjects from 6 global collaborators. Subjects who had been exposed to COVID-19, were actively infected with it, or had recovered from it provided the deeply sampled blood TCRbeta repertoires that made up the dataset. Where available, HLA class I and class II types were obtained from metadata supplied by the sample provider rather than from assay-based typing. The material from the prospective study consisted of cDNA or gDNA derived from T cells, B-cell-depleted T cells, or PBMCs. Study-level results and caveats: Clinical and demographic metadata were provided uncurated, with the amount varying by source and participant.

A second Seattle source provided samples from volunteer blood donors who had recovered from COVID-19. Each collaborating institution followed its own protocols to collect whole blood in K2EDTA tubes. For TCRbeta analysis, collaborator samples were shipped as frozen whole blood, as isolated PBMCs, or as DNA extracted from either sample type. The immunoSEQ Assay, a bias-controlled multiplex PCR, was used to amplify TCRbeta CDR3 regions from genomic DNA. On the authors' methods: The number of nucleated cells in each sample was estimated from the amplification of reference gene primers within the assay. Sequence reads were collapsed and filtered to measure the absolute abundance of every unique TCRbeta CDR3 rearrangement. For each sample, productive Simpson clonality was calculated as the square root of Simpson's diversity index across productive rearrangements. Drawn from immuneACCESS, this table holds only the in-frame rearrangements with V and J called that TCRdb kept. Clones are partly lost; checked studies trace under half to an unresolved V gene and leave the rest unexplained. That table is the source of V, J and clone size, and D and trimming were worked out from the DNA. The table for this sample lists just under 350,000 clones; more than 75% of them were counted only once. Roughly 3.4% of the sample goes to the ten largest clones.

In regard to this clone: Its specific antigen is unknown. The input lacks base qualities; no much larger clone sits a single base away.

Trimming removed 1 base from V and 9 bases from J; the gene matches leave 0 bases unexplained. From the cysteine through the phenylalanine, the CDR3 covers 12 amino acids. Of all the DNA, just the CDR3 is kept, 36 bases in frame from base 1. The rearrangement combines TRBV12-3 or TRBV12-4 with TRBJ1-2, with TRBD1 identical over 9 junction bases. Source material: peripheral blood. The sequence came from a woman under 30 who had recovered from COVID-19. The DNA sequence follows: TGTGCCAGCAGTTTAGACAGGGGGCGCTACACCTTC. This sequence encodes CASSLDRGRYTF.